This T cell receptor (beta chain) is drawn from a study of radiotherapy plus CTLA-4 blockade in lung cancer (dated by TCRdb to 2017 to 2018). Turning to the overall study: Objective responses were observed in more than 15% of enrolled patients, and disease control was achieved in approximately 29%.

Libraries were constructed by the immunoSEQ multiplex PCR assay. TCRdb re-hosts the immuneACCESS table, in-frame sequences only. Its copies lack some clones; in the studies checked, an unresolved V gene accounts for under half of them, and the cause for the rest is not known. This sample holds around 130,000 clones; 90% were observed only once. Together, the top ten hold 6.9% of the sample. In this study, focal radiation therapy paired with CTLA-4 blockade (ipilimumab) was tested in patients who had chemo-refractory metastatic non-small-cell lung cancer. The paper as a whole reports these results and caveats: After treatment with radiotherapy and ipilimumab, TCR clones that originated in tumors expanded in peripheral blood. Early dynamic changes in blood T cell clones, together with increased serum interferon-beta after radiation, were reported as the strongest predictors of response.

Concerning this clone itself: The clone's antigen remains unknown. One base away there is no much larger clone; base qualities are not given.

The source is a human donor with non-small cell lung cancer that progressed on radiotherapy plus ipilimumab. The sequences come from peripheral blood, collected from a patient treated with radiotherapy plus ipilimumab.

The CDR3: CASSLARRDPYEQYF. The DNA sequence reads TGTGCCAGCAGCTTAGCGCGGAGGGATCCCTACGAGCAGTACTTC. This sequence uses TRBV11-1 and TRBJ2-7; the D gene is perhaps TRBD2, on 6 matching bases. The CDR3 spans 15 residues, from the cysteine through the phenylalanine. Of all the DNA, just the CDR3 is kept, 45 bases in frame from base 1. V is clipped by 0 bases and J by 2 bases, and the sequence between their germline boundaries is 11 bases long. Reading the germline V gene (reference sequence) gives CDR1 SGHAT and CDR2 FQDESV.